This T cell receptor beta chain appears in the sequencing data of a study of T cell responses to AZD1222 COVID-19 vaccine. About this clone: The antigen remains unidentified.

Here immunoSEQ multiplex PCR was the method, and the copy in TCRdb shows in-frame clones only, minus some. This sample has about 110,000 clones, with about 90% found just once. Overall study results and limits: Reports say nearly half of spike-specific TCRs go after unmutated variant regions. Spike-specific TCR breadth and depth went up after people got two AZD1222 doses. Regions 160-218 and 743-854 held dominance among vaccine-associated CD4 TCRs, which spanned spike. Donors were chiefly white British, with a greater number of females, and clonal diversity was perhaps underestimated.

The sample consisted of peripheral blood, taken 28 days after the second AZD1222 dose. The source of this sequence is an adult who received the AZD1222 COVID-19 vaccine.

CDR3 nucleotide sequence: TGCGCCAGCAGTGTTTTACTTCTCACAGATACGCAGTATTTT. This codes for CASSVLLLTDTQYF. The chain couples TRBV10-2 to TRBJ2-3; D gene unclear. Per the germline V gene, CDR1 is WSHSY and CDR2 is SAAADI. Trimming removed 4 bases at V and 2 bases at J, with 10 bases between. The length of the CDR3 is 14 residues.